This TCR beta chain emerged from a study of T-cell memory formation after mild COVID-19. Study-level results: The study detected some responding clones in pre-infection memory, suggesting cross-reactive memory joined. CD4/CD8 balance characterized clones contracting day 15 to 85, and CD4+ skew characterized later expanders.

Comment on this clonotype: Its matching antigen is unknown.

TCRdb recomputed calls from the 5' RACE reads with MiXCR, one row per CDR3 protein. The table shows 550,000 to 600,000 distinct CDR3 sequences, with 20% to 25% occurring only once. The germline gives CDR1 MNHEY, CDR2 SVGAGI. The CDR3 contains 16 residues. Unmatched junction bases numbered 18, after V lost 10 bases and J lost 7 bases. Sequenced: PBMCs or a T cell subset sorted from them (not recorded which). This clonotype originated in an adult woman who had mild COVID-19 (a few samples of this study predate the infection). Cell type and time point are not known. The chain joins TRBV6-5 to TRBJ1-5; TRBD1 matches at 8 bases. CDR3 DNA: TGTGCCACCGCACTATTTGGACAGGGCTTGGAGCAGCCCCAGCATTTT. Its protein is CATALFGQGLEQPQHF.